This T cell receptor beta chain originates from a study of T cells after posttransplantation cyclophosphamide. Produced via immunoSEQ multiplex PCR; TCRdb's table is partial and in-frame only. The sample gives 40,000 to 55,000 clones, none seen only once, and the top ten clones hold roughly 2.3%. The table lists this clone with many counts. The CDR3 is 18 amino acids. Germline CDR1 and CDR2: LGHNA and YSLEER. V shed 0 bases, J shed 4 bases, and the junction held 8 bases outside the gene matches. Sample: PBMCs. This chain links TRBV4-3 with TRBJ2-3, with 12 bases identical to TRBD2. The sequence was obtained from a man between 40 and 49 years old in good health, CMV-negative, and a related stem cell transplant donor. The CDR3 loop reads CASSQDARLAGEADTQYF. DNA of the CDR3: TGCGCCAGCAGCCAAGATGCCAGACTAGCGGGAGAGGCAGATACGCAGTATTTT.